A selection of T cell receptor beta chains follows, all from one sample in a study of neurological immune-mediated disorders. TCRdb reprocessed the 5' RACE reads via MiXCR and lists one record per CDR3 protein. Of about 30,000 distinct CDR3 sequences detected, roughly 15% appear once; the ten largest clones hold around a quarter. Sequences were obtained from PBMCs. These TCRs come from a man in his 70s in good health. CDR3s leave out the opening cysteine and the closing phenylalanine or tryptophan. A D gene is named only where the DNA matches it firmly.

d_call j_call v_call cdr3_aa
- TRBJ1-5 TRBV6-5 ASSTRGSNQPQH
TRBD2 TRBJ2-7 TRBV18 ASSPAGGYEQY
- TRBJ1-1 TRBV5-1 AGSLVHSNTEAI
- TRBJ2-5 TRBV11-2 ASSLVTGVAETQY
TRBD1 TRBJ2-7 TRBV12-3/TRBV12-4 ASSPRDRGYEQY
TRBD2 TRBJ2-1 TRBV11-2 ASSLGTSGYNEQF
TRBD1 TRBJ2-1 TRBV6-6 ASTVQGVNEQF
- TRBJ1-2 TRBV6-5 ASSYDGSYGYT
- TRBJ2-7 TRBV10-3 AISEYGGSYEQY
TRBD2 TRBJ2-3 TRBV4-2 ASSPNVAGETDTQY
- TRBJ2-7 TRBV6-2/TRBV6-3 ASSQVPFEQY
- TRBJ1-1 TRBV11-2 ASSRGLGTEAF
- TRBJ2-7 TRBV20-1 SARDNRETYEQY
- TRBJ2-1 TRBV6-2/TRBV6-3 ASSSSYEQF
- TRBJ1-5 TRBV20-1 SARDHVGNQPQH
- TRBJ1-2 TRBV29-1 SVVGGGSYGYT
- TRBJ2-2 TRBV6-2/TRBV6-3 ASSPRDRGELF
TRBD1 TRBJ2-2 TRBV18 ASSGQPNTGELF
- TRBJ1-2 TRBV6-5 ASSSKTGPGGYT
TRBD1 TRBJ1-4 TRBV9 ASSPRGDRADEKLF
- TRBJ1-1 TRBV13 ASGSGARAEAF
- TRBJ2-3 TRBV5-1 ASSLMGGTDTQY
- TRBJ1-3 TRBV5-6 ASSLGGNTIY
- TRBJ1-2 TRBV7-3 ASSLLQGEDPSGYT
- TRBJ1-2 TRBV28 ASSSPSFPLRGYT
TRBD2 TRBJ2-3 TRBV20-1 SASGGGDTQY
- TRBJ1-5 TRBV4-2 ASSQSGFTNQPQH